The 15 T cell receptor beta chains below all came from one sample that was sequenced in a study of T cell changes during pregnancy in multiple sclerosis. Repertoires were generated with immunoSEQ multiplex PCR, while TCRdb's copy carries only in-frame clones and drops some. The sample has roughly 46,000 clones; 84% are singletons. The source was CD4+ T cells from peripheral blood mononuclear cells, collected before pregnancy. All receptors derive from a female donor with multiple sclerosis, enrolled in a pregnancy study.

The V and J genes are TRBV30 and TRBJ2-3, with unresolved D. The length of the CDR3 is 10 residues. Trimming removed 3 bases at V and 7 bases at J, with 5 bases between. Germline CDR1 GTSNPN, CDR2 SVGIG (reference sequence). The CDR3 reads CAWSVNTQYF. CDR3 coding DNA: TGTGCCTGGAGCGTTAATACGCAGTATTTT.

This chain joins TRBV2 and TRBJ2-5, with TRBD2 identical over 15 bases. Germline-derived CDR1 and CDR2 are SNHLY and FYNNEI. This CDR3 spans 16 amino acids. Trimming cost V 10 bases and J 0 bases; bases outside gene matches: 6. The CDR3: CATSGTSGGYQETQYF. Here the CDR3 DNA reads TGTGCCACCTCCGGGACTAGCGGGGGGTACCAAGAGACCCAGTACTTC.

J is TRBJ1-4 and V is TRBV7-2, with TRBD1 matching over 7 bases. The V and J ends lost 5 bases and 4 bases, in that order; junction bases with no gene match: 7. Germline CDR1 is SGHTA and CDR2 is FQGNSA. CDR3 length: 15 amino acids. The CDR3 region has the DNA TGTGCCAGCAGCATGACCGGGACAGATAATGAAAAACTGTTTTTT. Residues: CASSMTGTDNEKLFF.

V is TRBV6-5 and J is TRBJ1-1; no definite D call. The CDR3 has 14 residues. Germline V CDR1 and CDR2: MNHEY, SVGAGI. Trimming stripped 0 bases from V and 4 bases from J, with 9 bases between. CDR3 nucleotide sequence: TGTGCCAGCAGTTACTCGTATCAGCGCACTGAAGCTTTCTTT. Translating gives CASSYSYQRTEAFF.

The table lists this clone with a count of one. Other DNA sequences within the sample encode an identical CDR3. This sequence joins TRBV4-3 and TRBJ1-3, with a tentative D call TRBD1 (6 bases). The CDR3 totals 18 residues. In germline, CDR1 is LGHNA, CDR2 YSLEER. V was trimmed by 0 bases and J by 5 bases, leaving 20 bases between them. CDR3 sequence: CASSQESYPAGARNTIYF. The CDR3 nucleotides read TGCGCCAGCAGCCAAGAATCCTATCCCGCAGGGGCGAGAAACACCATATATTTT.

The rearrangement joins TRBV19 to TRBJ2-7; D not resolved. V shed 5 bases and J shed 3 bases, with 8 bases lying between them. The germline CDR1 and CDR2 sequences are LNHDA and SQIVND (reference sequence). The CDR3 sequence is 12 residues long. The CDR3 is CASSFQNYEQYF. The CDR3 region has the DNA TGTGCCAGTAGTTTCCAGAACTACGAGCAGTACTTC.

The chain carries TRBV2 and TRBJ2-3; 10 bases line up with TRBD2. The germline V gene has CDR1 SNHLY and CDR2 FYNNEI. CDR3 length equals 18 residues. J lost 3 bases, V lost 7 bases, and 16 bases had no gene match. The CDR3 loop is CASIGLAGDWGWTDTQYF. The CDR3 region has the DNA TGTGCCAGCATTGGTCTAGCGGGAGATTGGGGGTGGACAGATACGCAGTATTTT.

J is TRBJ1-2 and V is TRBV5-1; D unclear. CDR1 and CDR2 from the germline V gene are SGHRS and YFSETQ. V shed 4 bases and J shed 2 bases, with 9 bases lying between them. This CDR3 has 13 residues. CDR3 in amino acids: CASSRWENYGYTF. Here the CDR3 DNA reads TGCGCCAGCAGCCGCTGGGAGAACTATGGCTACACCTTC.

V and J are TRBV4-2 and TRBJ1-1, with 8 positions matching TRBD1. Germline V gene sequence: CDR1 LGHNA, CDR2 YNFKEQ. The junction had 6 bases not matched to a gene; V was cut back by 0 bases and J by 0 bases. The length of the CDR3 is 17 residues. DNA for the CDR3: TGTGCCAGCAGCCAAGATGGGACAGGAAGCATGAACACTGAAGCTTTCTTT. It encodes CASSQDGTGSMNTEAFF.

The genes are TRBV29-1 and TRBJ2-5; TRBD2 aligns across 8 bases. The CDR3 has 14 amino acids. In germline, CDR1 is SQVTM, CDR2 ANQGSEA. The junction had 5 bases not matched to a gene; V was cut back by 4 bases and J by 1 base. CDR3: CSVGGSGVQETQYF. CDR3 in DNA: TGCAGCGTTGGGGGTAGCGGGGTCCAAGAGACCCAGTACTTC.

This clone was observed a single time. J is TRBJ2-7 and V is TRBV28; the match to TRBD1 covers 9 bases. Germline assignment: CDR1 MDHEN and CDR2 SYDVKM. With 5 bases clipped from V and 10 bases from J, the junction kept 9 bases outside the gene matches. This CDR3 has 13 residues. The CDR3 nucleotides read TGTGCCAGCAGTCCGACAGGGGGGGCGGTTCAGTACTTC. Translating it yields CASSPTGGAVQYF.

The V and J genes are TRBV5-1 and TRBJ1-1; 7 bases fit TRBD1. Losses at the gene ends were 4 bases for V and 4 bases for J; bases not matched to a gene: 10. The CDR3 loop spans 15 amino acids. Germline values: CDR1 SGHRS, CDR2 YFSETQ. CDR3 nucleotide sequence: TGCGCCAGCAGCCGAGGGGGCGTCGAGGCCACTGAAGCTTTCTTT. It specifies CASSRGGVEATEAFF.

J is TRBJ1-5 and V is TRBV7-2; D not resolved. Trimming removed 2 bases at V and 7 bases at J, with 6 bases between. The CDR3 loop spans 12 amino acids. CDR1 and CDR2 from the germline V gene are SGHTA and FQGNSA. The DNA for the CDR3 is TGTGCCAGCAGCTTAATGGGCCAGCCCCAGCATTTT. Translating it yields CASSLMGQPQHF.

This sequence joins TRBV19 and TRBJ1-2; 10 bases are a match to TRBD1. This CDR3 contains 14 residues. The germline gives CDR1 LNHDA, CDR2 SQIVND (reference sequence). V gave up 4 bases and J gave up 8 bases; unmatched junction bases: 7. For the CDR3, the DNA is TGTGCCAGTAGTACCGGGGGACAGGGGAGCGGCTACACCTTC. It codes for CASSTGGQGSGYTF.

CDR3 nucleotides: TGCGCCAGCAGCTTGGAACAGGGGGTCAGGCGCGAGCAGTACTTC. This codes for CASSLEQGVRREQYF. The V gene is TRBV5-1, the J gene TRBJ2-7; 8 positions match TRBD1. Germline CDR1 is SGHRS and CDR2 is YFSETQ. This CDR3 region has 15 residues. J gave up 6 bases and V 0 bases, and 8 bases lay outside the gene matches.